Detailed here is one T cell receptor (beta chain). Its specificity is unknown. The treatment was: roughly 11-day PBMC culture with coronavirus spike peptide pools or control peptides (ViraFEST assay). Antigen-specific T cell expansion with peptide pools preceded TCR sequencing in the ViraFEST approach. Each well received some 2.2 million PBMCs, cultured with roughly 9.4 IU/ml IL-2 and about 9.9 ug/ml peptide pools. The record originates from a study of vaccination and CD4 T cells after COVID-19. Study findings and constraints: Detection of a median roughly 83% of reactive clones in convalescent patients was confined to the period after vaccination.

The CDR3 has 13 residues. The V end lost 7 bases, the J end lost 8 bases, and 17 bases lay between the germline ends. The germline V gene has CDR1 MNHEY and CDR2 SVGEGT. The Oncomine TCR Beta short-read assay was applied to DNA of cultured CD4+ T cells. TCRdb ran MiXCR on the PCR reads and lists one entry per CDR3 protein. Of 3,000 to 4,500 distinct CDR3 sequences listed, under 40% were seen once; the top ten hold about 32%. This TCR came from a human donor who had recovered from COVID-19. Specimen: CD4+ T cells from blood, cultured in vitro. The chain employs TRBV6-2 or TRBV6-3 and TRBJ1-2, with a weak D call TRBD1 (5 bases). The CDR3 DNA sequence: TGTGCCAGCAACACATGGGGGACTGGAGGCTACACCTTC. Translated, it gives CASNTWGTGGYTF.